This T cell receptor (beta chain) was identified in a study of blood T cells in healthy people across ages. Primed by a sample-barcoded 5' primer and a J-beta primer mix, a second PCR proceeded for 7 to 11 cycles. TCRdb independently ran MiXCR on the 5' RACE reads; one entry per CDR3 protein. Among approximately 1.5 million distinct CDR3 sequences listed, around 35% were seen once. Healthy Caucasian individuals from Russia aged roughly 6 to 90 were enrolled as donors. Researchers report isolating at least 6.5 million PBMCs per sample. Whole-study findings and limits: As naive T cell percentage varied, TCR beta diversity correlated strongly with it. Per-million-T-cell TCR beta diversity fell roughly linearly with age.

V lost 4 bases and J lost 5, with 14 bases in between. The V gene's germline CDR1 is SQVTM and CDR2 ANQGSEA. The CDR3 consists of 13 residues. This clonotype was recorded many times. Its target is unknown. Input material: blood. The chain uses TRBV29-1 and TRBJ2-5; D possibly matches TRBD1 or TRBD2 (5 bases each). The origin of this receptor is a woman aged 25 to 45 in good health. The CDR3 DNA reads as TGCAGCGTTGGAGGGGCGCGGCGGGAGACCCAGTACTTC. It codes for CSVGGARRETQYF.